The T cell receptor beta chain described here comes from a study of blood T cells in healthy people across ages (dated by TCRdb to about 2015). Describing the broader study: In model experiments, roughly one uniquely barcoded TCR beta cDNA molecule per two T cells was captured by template switching. Age-related changes in TCR beta repertoire diversity were measured in the study by deep sequencing normalized with unique cDNA molecular identifiers. Donors were grouped into four age groups: young (average about 15 years), middle-aged (under 40), aged (about 60) and long-lived (over 80). For two donors (one aged 18 to 29 and one aged 80 or older), the study analyzed two additional independent replicas of 1 million unique cDNA reads from the same blood draw. To avoid experimental bias, donors of different ages were spread randomly across the sequencing lanes.

What the research found in general, with its limitations: There was a strong correlation between observed TCR beta diversity and the percentage of naive T cells measured by flow cytometry. Compared with the aged group, more naive CD4+ T cells, fewer expanded clones and increased TCR diversity were shown by the long-lived group, suggesting age selection. Because donor CMV infection status was unknown, age-related changes in expanded clonotypes were potentially confounded. As age increased, observed TCR beta diversity per million T cells dropped in a roughly linear way, and a significant reduction was already evident by age 40. Estimates of total diversity based on one million sequenced T cells were regarded as lower bounds and as underestimates. Since profiling was done on bulk unsorted PBMCs, naive and antigen-experienced compartments could not be conclusively compared.

The roughly 37 donors, aged about 6 to 95 years, were systemically healthy Caucasian individuals from Russia. About 10 milliliters of peripheral blood were collected from each donor into EDTA-treated Vacutainer tubes. PBMCs were isolated by Ficoll-Paque density-gradient centrifugation, with at least 6 million obtained per sample. Trizol reagent was used to extract total RNA from PBMCs, with at least 6 micrograms per sample. The percentages of naive CD45RAhigh/CD27high T cells were determined by flow cytometry on a PBMC aliquot from every donor. In the germline V gene (reference sequence), CDR1 corresponds to DFQATT and CDR2 to SNEGSKA. The CDR3 runs 13 residues from the cysteine to the phenylalanine. Only the CDR3 DNA is retained, 39 bases long and in frame from the first base. As to this clonotype: The target of this receptor is not known. The junction differs from germline at one of its ends, possibly a read error.

The library was made by 5' RACE. Instrument on record: Illumina HiSeq 2500. A second PCR of about 7 to 12 cycles was performed with a sample-barcoded 5' primer and a J-beta primer mix. A template-switch 5' adaptor carrying 12 random nucleotides introduced a unique molecular identifier onto each TCR beta cDNA molecule. Each sample yielded at least 3 million CDR3-containing paired-end reads. First-strand cDNA was synthesized from all RNA with the Mint cDNA synthesis kit, primed by a TRBC-specific oligonucleotide. Following uracil-DNA glycosylase treatment, a first 18-cycle PCR with universal primers M1SS and BC2_uni_R was performed on all cDNA. The paper's data handling went like this. For normalization, 1 million high-quality reads were randomly selected from each sample, with every read carrying a distinct molecular identifier. Reads with shared molecular identifiers were discarded instead of being binned into consensus sequences. MiTCR, run with a Q25 quality threshold and the strictest error-elimination algorithm, handled CDR3 identification, clonotype clustering and error correction. A nonparametric unseen species model using Euler transformation provided a lower-bound estimate of total TCR beta diversity. In TCRdb, the public reads were trimmed at Q25 with fastp and aligned with MiXCR, with productive beta chains retained. CDR3 protein duplicates are merged, each entry listing the most common genes and DNA. TCRdb, not the authors, supplied the V and J calls. Present in this sample are hundreds of thousands of distinct CDR3 sequences, approximately 59% of which were seen just once. The top ten hold over 30% of the sample.

The sequenced sample consisted of blood. The chain is encoded by TRBV20-1 joined to TRBJ2-3, with TRBD2 perhaps the D gene, on 6 matching bases. This receptor was taken from a man aged 55 to 69 in good health. The CDR3 region: CSEAGSGTDTQYF. The DNA is as follows: TGCAGTGAGGCGGGGTCTGGCACCGATACGCAGTATTTT.